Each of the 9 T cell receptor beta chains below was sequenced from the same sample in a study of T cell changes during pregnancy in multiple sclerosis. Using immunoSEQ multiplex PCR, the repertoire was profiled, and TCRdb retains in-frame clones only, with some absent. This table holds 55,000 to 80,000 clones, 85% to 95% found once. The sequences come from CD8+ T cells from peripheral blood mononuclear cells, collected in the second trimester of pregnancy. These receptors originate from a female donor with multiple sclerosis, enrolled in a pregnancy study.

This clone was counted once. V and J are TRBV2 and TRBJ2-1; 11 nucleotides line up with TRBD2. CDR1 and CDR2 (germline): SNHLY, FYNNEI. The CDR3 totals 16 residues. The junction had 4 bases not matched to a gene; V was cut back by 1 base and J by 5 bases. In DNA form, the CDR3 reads TGTGCCAGCAGTGAAGGTGTGGGACTAGCGGACAATGAGCAGTTCTTC. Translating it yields CASSEGVGLADNEQFF.

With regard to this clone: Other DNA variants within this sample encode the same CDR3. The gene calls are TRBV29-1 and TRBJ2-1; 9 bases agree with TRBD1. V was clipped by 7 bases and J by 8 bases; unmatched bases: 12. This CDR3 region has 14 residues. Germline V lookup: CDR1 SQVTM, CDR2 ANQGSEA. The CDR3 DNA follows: TGCAGCGCCCCCCGGGACAGGGTGACCCATGAGCAGTTCTTC. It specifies CSAPRDRVTHEQFF.

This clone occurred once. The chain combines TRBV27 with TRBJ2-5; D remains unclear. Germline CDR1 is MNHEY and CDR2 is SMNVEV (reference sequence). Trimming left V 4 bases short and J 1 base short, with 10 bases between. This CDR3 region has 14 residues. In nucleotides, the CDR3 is TGTGCCAGCAGTTCAGACACGTTCCAAGAGACCCAGTACTTC. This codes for CASSSDTFQETQYF.

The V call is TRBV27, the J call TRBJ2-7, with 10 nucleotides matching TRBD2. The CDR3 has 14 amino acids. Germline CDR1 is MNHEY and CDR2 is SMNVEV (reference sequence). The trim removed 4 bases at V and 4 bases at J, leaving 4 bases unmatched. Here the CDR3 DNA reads TGTGCCAGCAGTTCAGGGACTAGCGTTTACGAGCAGTACTTC. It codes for CASSSGTSVYEQYF.

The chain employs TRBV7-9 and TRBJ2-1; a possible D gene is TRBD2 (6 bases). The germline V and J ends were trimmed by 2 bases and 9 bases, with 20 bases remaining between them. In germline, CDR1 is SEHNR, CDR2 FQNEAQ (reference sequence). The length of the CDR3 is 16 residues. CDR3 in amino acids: CASSLKIGLALGEQFF. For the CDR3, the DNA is TGTGCCAGCAGCTTAAAAATTGGTCTAGCGTTGGGTGAGCAGTTCTTC.

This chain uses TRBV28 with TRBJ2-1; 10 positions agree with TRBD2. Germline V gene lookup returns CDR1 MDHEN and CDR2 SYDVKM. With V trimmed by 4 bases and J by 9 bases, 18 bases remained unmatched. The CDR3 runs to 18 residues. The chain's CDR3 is CASSSELSEREGRGEQFF. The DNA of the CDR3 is TGTGCCAGCAGTTCCGAGTTATCTGAGCGGGAGGGCCGGGGTGAGCAGTTCTTC.

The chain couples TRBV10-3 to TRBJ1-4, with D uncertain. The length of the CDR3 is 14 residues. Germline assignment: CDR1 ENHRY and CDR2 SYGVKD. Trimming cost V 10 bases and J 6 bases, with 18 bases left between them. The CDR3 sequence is CATRPPGADEKLFF. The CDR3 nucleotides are TGTGCCACCCGGCCCCCCGGAGCTGATGAAAAACTGTTTTTT.

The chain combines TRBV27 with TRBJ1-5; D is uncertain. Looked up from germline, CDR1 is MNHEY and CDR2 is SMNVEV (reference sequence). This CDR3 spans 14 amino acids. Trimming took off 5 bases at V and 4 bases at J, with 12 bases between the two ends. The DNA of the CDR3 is TGTGCCAGCAGTGAGGCCGACGGTAATCAGCCCCAGCATTTT. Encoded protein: CASSEADGNQPQHF.

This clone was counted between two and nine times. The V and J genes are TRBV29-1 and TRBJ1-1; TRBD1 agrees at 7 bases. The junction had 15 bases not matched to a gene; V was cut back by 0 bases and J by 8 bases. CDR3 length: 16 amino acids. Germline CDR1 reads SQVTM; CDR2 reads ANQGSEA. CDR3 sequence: CSVEDEVREGQKEAFF. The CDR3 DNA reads TGCAGCGTTGAAGATGAGGTTCGGGAGGGACAGAAAGAAGCTTTCTTT.